Each of the 17 T cell receptor beta chains below was sequenced from the same sample in a study of CD8+ T cells in alopecia areata. Treatment described: oral pan-JAK inhibitor, 5-10 mg twice daily. Extracted from the samples, RNA was reverse transcribed into cDNA to serve as the sequencing template. Only in-frame clones appear in the TCRdb table, and some are missing; sequencing was by immunoSEQ multiplex PCR. This table holds a few hundred thousand clones, approximately 72% found once. Here the sequenced sample was CD4+ T cells sorted from blood, taken between weeks 44 and 45, from a patient treated with tofacitinib. These receptors were collected from a human donor with alopecia areata.

V and J are TRBV5-6 and TRBJ1-3; 9 nucleotides match TRBD1. The V segment lost 4 bases and the J segment 5 bases; nucleotides outside the gene matches: 10. There are 16 residues in the CDR3. CDR1 and CDR2 (germline): SGHDT, YYEEEE. The CDR3 spells CASSHNRGQGRNTIYF. In DNA form, the CDR3 reads TGTGCCAGCAGCCATAATCGGGGACAGGGTAGAAACACCATATATTTT.

J is TRBJ2-7 and V is TRBV6-5; D tentatively reads TRBD1 or TRBD2 (5 bases each). The CDR3 length is 14 residues. Germline CDR1 MNHEY, CDR2 SVGAGI. Trimming shortened V by 6 bases and J by 2 bases, and 14 bases separated the two germline ends. CDR3 sequence (DNA): TGTGCCAGCAGGAGGGGAATCAGCGCCTACGAGCAGTACTTC. It encodes CASRRGISAYEQYF.

This clone was seen a handful of times. This chain links TRBV28 with TRBJ1-1, with TRBD1 as a possible D gene (5 bases). This CDR3 has 15 residues. Germline CDR1 is MDHEN and CDR2 is SYDVKM. Trimming removed 6 bases from V and 3 bases from J, with 17 bases in between. The CDR3 sequence is CASRPNAGTDTEAFF. Here the CDR3 DNA reads TGTGCCAGCAGGCCTAACGCCGGGACCGACACTGAAGCTTTCTTT.

The CDR3 coding sequence is TGTGCCAGCACCAAACCGAGTATTGAAGCTTTCTTT. It specifies CASTKPSIEAFF. V is TRBV2 and J is TRBJ1-1; D not certain. The germline V gene has CDR1 SNHLY and CDR2 FYNNEI. V was shortened by 7 bases and J by 7 bases, with 13 bases between the two germline ends. The CDR3 is 12 residues long.

The CDR3 nucleotides read TGTGCCAGCAGTGACCTAGCCTTGGGGACCGGGGAGCTGTTTTTT. Protein sequence: CASSDLALGTGELFF. V is TRBV2 and J is TRBJ2-2, with TRBD2 as a possible D gene (5 bases). The CDR3 consists of 15 residues. V lost 3 bases, J lost 5 bases, and 13 bases lay in between. Looked up from germline, CDR1 is SNHLY and CDR2 is FYNNEI.

V and J are TRBV11-2 and TRBJ2-1; no clear D gene. The CDR3 has 12 amino acids. V was shortened by 3 bases and J by 12 bases, with 12 bases between the two germline ends. Germline lookup yields CDR1 SGHAT and CDR2 FQNNGV. The CDR3 bases are TGTGCCAGCAGCTTTATTCTCGTCGGGCAGTTCTTC. It specifies CASSFILVGQFF.

The J gene is TRBJ2-5, the V gene TRBV7-2, with 11 positions matching TRBD2. CDR1 and CDR2 (germline): SGHTA, FQGNSA. The CDR3 covers 15 residues. V lost 3 bases, J lost 1 base, and 1 base stayed unmatched. The CDR3 sequence is CASSFTSGGQETQYF. CDR3 nucleotide sequence: TGTGCCAGCAGCTTTACTAGCGGGGGCCAAGAGACCCAGTACTTC. The variable domain in full, with the rest retrieved from reference TRBV7-2 and TRBJ2-5, is GAGVSQSPSNKVTEKGKDVELRCDPISGHTALYWYRQSLGQGLEFLIYFQGNSAPDKSGLPSDRFSAERTGGSVSTLTIQRTQQEDSAVYLCASSFTSGGQETQYFGPGTRLLVL.

The chain uses TRBV19 and TRBJ1-5; 7 nucleotides line up with TRBD1. Trimming at V came to 1 base and at J to 4 bases, leaving 16 bases not matched to a gene. The CDR3 has 19 residues. CDR1 and CDR2 (germline): LNHDA, SQIVND (reference sequence). This CDR3 is CASSIAAVGTVGSNQPQHF. Written as DNA, the CDR3 is TGTGCCAGTAGTATAGCTGCGGTCGGGACAGTGGGGAGTAATCAGCCCCAGCATTTT.

V is TRBV4-1 and J is TRBJ2-6; D gene ambiguous. This CDR3 is 16 amino acids long. The germline V gene encodes CDR1 MGHRA and CDR2 YSYEKL. With 4 bases removed from V and 3 bases from J, the gap between germline ends came to 13 bases. Here the CDR3 DNA reads TGCGCCAGCAGCCCTTTCGTTGAGGATGGGGCCAACGTCCTGACTTTC. It encodes CASSPFVEDGANVLTF.

The V call is TRBV5-1, the J call TRBJ2-5; 7 bases map to TRBD2. The V segment lost 3 bases and the J segment 5 bases; nucleotides outside the gene matches: 10. The germline V gene encodes CDR1 SGHRS and CDR2 YFSETQ. The CDR3 runs to 15 residues. In DNA form, the CDR3 reads TGCGCCAGCAGCTCCACCTCCCTAGCGGCGGAGACCCAGTACTTC. Its translation: CASSSTSLAAETQYF.

This chain links TRBV5-1 with TRBJ1-1; D remains unclear. V lost 0 bases to trimming and J lost 3 bases, with 12 bases between them. The CDR3 runs to 15 residues. Germline loops: CDR1 SGHRS, CDR2 YFSETQ. CDR3 sequence (DNA): TGCGCCAGCAGCTTGGCCCCCAGTTTCTACACTGAAGCTTTCTTT. The encoded protein is CASSLAPSFYTEAFF.

The genes are TRBV2 and TRBJ1-4; no clear D gene. V dropped 3 bases and J dropped 0 bases, with 11 bases sitting between them. The CDR3 length is 16 residues. In germline, CDR1 is SNHLY, CDR2 FYNNEI. As DNA, the CDR3 is TGTGCCAGCAGTGAGCATCCCCCAGCAACTAATGAAAAACTGTTTTTT. Protein sequence: CASSEHPPATNEKLFF.

The chain employs TRBV18 and TRBJ2-3; TRBD1 is a possible D gene (5 bases). V lost 5 bases and J lost 3, with 15 bases in between. Germline values: CDR1 KGHSH, CDR2 LQKENI. The CDR3 has 15 residues. The CDR3 DNA sequence: TGTGCCAGCTCATCCGACGGCCACAGGACAGATACGCAGTATTTT. It translates to CASSSDGHRTDTQYF.

The chain is built from TRBV30 and TRBJ1-2; TRBD1 matches 7 bases. CDR3 length equals 13 residues. Germline V gene lookup returns CDR1 GTSNPN and CDR2 SVGIG (reference sequence). The V segment lost 2 bases and the J segment 8 bases; nucleotides outside the gene matches: 8. The CDR3 reads CAWSPTGVLGYTF. CDR3 bases: TGTGCCTGGAGTCCCACAGGGGTCTTAGGCTACACCTTC.

This clone was seen only a few times. The same CDR3 can be traced to other DNA sequences in this sample. The chain joins TRBV5-1 to TRBJ1-1, with a weak D call TRBD1 (5 bases). V was pared by 4 bases and J by 1 base, with 11 bases between. CDR1 is SGHRS and CDR2 is YFSETQ in the germline V gene. The CDR3 loop spans 14 amino acids. CDR3 sequence (DNA): TGCGCCAGCAGCCCCGGGACTACGAACACTGAAGCTTTCTTT. It yields the protein CASSPGTTNTEAFF.

In regard to this clone: Other DNA sequences of this sample code for an identical CDR3. The chain has TRBV29-1 and TRBJ1-1; the D gene is possibly TRBD1 (6 bases). CDR3 length equals 13 residues. Germline V lookup: CDR1 SQVTM, CDR2 ANQGSEA. Trimming removed 7 bases from V and 1 base from J, with 13 bases in between. This CDR3 reads CSAAGGPNTEAFF. The DNA for the CDR3 is TGCAGCGCTGCGGGGGGGCCGAACACTGAAGCTTTCTTT.

This clone was counted only a few times. This chain connects TRBV29-1 to TRBJ2-5; maybe TRBD1 (5 bases). The V end lost 5 bases, the J end lost 2 bases, and 9 bases lay between the germline ends. The CDR3 is 12 amino acids. The germline V gene has CDR1 SQVTM and CDR2 ANQGSEA. DNA for the CDR3: TGCAGCGTTCTCCGACAGCAAGAGACCCAGTACTTC. Its protein is CSVLRQQETQYF.